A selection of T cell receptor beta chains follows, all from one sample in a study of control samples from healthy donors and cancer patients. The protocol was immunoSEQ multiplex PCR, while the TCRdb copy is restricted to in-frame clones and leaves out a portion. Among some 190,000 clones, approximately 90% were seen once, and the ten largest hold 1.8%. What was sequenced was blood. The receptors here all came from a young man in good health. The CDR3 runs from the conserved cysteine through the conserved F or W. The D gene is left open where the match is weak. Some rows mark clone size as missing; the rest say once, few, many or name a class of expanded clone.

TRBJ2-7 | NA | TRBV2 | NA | CASSDSAAGTIGGSYEQYF | TGTGCCAGCAGTGACTCGGCGGCAGGGACAATAGGAGGCTCCTACGAGCAGTACTTC
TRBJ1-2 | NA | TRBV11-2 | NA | CASSLGPGGNYGYTF | TGTGCCAGCAGCTTAGGTCCAGGAGGTAACTATGGCTACACCTTC
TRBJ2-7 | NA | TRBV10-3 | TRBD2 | CAISVRGDNGEQYF | TGTGCCATCAGTGTGCGGGGGGACAACGGGGAGCAGTACTTC
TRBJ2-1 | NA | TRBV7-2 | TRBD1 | CASSLAPGQSFNEQFF | TGTGCCAGCAGCTTAGCGCCGGGACAGAGTTTCAATGAGCAGTTCTTC
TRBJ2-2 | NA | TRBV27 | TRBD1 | CASTTGGANTGELFF | TGTGCCAGTACCACAGGGGGCGCGAACACCGGGGAGCTGTTTTTT
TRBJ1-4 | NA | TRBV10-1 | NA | CARRQQTNEKLFF | TGCGCCCGCCGACAACAAACTAATGAAAAACTGTTTTTT
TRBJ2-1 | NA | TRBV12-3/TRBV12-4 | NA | CASRPTELNEQFF | TGTGCCAGCAGACCGACTGAATTGAATGAGCAGTTCTTC
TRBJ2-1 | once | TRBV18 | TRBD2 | CASSSQAGDYNEQFF | TGTGCCAGCTCATCCCAAGCGGGGGACTACAATGAGCAGTTCTTC
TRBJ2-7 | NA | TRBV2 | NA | CASSERERQSLEQYF | TGTGCCAGCAGTGAAAGGGAGCGACAGTCCCTTGAGCAGTACTTC
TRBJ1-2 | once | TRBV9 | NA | CASSVGQGTDFGYGYTF | TGTGCCAGCAGCGTAGGGCAGGGGACCGACTTTGGGTATGGCTACACCTTC
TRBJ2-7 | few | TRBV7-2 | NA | CASSLGRDLEQYF | TGTGCCAGCAGCTTGGGACGGGACCTCGAGCAGTACTTC
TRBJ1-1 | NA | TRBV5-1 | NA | CASSLGPDTEAFF | TGCGCCAGCAGCTTGGGCCCTGACACTGAAGCTTTCTTT
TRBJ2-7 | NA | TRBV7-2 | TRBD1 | CASSLGRQGSYEQYF | TGTGCCAGCAGCTTAGGACGACAGGGATCCTACGAGCAGTACTTC
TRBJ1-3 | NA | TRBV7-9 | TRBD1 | CASSPWDRGHSGNTIYF | TGTGCCAGCAGCCCCTGGGACAGGGGCCACTCTGGAAACACCATATATTTT
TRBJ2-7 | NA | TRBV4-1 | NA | CASSLERQTMHYEQYF | TGCGCCAGCAGCCTCGAGCGACAGACTATGCACTACGAGCAGTACTTC
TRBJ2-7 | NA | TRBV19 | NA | CASSVTGTYEQYF | TGTGCCAGTAGTGTTACAGGCACCTACGAGCAGTACTTC
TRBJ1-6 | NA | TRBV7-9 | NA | CASSPGQPNSPLHF | TGTGCCAGCAGCCCCGGACAGCCCAATTCACCCCTCCACTTT
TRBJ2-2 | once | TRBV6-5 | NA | CASSQKGLVTGELFF | TGTGCCAGCAGCCAGAAGGGGCTGGTCACCGGGGAGCTGTTTTTT
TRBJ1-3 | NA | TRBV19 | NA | CASSLKSGGSGNTIYF | TGTGCCAGTAGTCTGAAGTCTGGGGGATCTGGAAACACCATATATTTT
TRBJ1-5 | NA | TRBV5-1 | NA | CASSLGTGSNQPQHF | TGCGCCAGCAGCTTGGGTACGGGTAGCAATCAGCCCCAGCATTTT
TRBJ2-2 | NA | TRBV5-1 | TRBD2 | CASSRGPSGGENTGELFF | TGCGCCAGCAGCCGCGGACCTAGCGGGGGGGAAAACACCGGGGAGCTGTTTTTT
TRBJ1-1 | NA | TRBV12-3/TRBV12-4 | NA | CASEKHADPEAFF | TGTGCCAGCGAGAAGCACGCAGATCCTGAAGCTTTCTTT
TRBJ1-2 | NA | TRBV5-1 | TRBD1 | CATAGQLGVMYGYTF | TGCGCCACCGCGGGACAGTTAGGTGTCATGTATGGCTACACCTTC
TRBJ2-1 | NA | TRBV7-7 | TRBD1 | CASSPDRGWGNEQFF | TGTGCCAGCAGCCCAGACAGGGGGTGGGGCAATGAGCAGTTCTTC
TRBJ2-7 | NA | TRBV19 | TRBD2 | CASSSLLAGGPYEQYF | TGTGCCAGTAGTAGCCTCCTAGCGGGGGGGCCCTACGAGCAGTACTTC
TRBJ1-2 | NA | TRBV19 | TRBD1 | CASSTADRGLISYGYTF | TGTGCCAGTAGCACCGCGGACAGGGGTTTAATATCATATGGCTACACCTTC
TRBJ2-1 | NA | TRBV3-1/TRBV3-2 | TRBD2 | CASSRGLAGALGEQFF | TGTGCCAGCAGCCGAGGCCTAGCGGGGGCCCTAGGGGAGCAGTTCTTC
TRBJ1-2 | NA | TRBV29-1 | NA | CSVGVPESYGYTF | TGCAGCGTTGGGGTCCCGGAGAGTTATGGCTACACCTTC
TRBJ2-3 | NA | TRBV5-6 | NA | CASSYTDTQYF | TGTGCCAGCAGCTACACAGATACGCAGTATTTT
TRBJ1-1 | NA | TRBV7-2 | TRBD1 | CASKIGTGANREAFF | TGTGCCAGCAAGATCGGGACAGGGGCTAATCGGGAAGCTTTCTTT
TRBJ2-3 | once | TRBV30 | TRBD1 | CALGQSTDTQYF | TGTGCCTTGGGACAGTCCACAGATACGCAGTATTTT
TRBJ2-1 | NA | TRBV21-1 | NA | CASRPSLVFYNEQFF | TGTGCCAGCCGCCCTAGCCTAGTTTTCTACAATGAGCAGTTCTTC
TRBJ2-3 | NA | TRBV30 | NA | CAWNGKGTDTQYF | TGTGCCTGGAACGGGAAGGGCACAGATACGCAGTATTTT
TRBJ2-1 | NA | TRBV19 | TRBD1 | CASSISSGQGAYNEQFF | TGTGCCAGTAGTATTAGTTCGGGACAGGGGGCCTACAATGAGCAGTTCTTC
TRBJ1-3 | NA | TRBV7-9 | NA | CASSLVGHSGNTIYF | TGTGCCAGCAGCTTAGTAGGACACTCTGGAAACACCATATATTTT
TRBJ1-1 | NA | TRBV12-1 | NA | CASSPPGTGEPEAFF | TGTGCCAGCAGCCCGCCCGGGACAGGGGAGCCTGAAGCTTTCTTT
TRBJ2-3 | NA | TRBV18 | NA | CASSPPGATLTDTQYF | TGTGCCAGCTCACCACCCGGGGCTACCCTCACAGATACGCAGTATTTT
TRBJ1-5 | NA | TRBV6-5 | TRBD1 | CASIGTGGNQPQHF | TGTGCCAGCATTGGGACAGGGGGCAATCAGCCCCAGCATTTT
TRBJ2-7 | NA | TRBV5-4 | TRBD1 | CASSLKGTGAYEQYF | TGTGCCAGCAGCTTGAAGGGGACAGGAGCCTACGAGCAGTACTTC
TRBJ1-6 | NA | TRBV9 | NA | CASSGRRDDGVSSYNSPLHF | TGTGCCAGCAGCGGTCGGAGAGATGATGGCGTAAGCTCCTATAATTCACCCCTCCACTTT
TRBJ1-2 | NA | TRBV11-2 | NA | CASSLDRRSGGYTF | TGTGCCAGCAGCTTAGATCGACGGTCCGGAGGCTACACCTTC
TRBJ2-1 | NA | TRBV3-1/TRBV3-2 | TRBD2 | CASSQDKLAGGSTNEQFF | TGTGCCAGCAGCCAAGATAAATTAGCGGGGGGATCGACCAATGAGCAGTTCTTC
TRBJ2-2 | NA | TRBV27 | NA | CASSQYTGELFF | TGTGCCAGCAGTCAATACACCGGGGAGCTGTTTTTT
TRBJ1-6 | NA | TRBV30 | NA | CAWSTQALGNSPLHF | TGTGCCTGGAGCACCCAGGCCTTAGGGAATTCACCCCTCCACTTT
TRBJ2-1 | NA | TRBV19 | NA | CASSNPYRVNEQFF | TGTGCCAGTAGTAATCCCTATAGGGTCAATGAGCAGTTCTTC